This entry is about one TCR beta chain. Antigen specificity is unknown. The sample is drawn from a study of cytomegalovirus exposure and HLA in healthy donors. Study conclusions and caveats: Because they were indistinguishable, some V segments, including TRBV6-2 and TRBV6-3, were excluded. On later analysis, the bulk of CMV-associated TCR beta chains appeared to be HLA-restricted.

CDR3 length equals 11 residues. Germline CDR1 and CDR2: LNHDA and SQIVND (reference sequence). Deletions cut 7 bases from V and 6 bases from J, with 9 bases between. PCR involved 60 Vbeta and 13 Jbeta primers. Repertoires were generated with immunoSEQ multiplex PCR, while TCRdb's copy carries only in-frame clones and drops some. Of 150,000 to 200,000 clones listed, about 75% are singletons. The receptor was derived from a man aged 18 to 29 in good health and CMV-seropositive. The sample comprised PBMCs. The chain recombines TRBV19 with TRBJ1-1, with D unresolved. CDR3 loop: CASKLQAEAFF. As DNA, the CDR3 is TGTGCCAGTAAGCTCCAGGCTGAAGCTTTCTTT. Full variable domain (outside the CDR3, taken from reference TRBV19 and TRBJ1-1): DGGITQSPKYLFRKEGQNVTLSCEQNLNHDAMYWYRQDPGQGLRLIYYSQIVNDFQKGDIAEGYSVSREKKESFPLTVTSAQKNPTAFYLCASKLQAEAFFGQGTRLTVV.